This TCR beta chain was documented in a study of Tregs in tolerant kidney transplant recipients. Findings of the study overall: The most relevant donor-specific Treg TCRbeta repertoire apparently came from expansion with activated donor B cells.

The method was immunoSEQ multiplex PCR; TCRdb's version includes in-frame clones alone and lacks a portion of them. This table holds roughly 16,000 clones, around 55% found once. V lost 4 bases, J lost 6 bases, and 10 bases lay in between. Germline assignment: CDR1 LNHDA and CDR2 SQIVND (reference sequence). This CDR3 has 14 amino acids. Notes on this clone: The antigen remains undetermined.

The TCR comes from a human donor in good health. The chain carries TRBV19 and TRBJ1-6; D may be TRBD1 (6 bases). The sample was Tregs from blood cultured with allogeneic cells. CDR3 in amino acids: CASSKQGVNSPLHF. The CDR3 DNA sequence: TGTGCCAGTAGTAAACAGGGCGTTAATTCACCCCTCCACTTT.